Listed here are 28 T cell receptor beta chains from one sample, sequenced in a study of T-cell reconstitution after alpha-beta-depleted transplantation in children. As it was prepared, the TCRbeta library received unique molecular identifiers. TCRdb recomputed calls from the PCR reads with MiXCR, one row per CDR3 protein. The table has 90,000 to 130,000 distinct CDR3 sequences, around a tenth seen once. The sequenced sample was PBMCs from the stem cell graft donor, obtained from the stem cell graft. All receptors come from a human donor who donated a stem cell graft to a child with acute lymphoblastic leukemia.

CDR3 in DNA: TGTGCCAGCAGTCCGAGAGGGTCAACTAATGAAAAACTGTTTTTT. Its translation: CASSPRGSTNEKLFF. The V call is TRBV27, the J call TRBJ1-4; D is unclear. CDR3 length equals 15 residues. CDR1 MNHEY and CDR2 SMNVEV come from the germline V gene (reference sequence). Trimming took 5 bases from V and 0 from J, leaving 10 bases between them.

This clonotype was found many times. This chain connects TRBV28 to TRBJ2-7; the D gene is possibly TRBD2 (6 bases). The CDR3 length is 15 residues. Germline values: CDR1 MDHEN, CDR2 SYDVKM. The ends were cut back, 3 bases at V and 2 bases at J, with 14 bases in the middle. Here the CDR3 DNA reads TGTGCCAGCAGTTTGGCCGAGGAGGGGCCCTACGAGCAGTACTTC. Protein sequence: CASSLAEEGPYEQYF.

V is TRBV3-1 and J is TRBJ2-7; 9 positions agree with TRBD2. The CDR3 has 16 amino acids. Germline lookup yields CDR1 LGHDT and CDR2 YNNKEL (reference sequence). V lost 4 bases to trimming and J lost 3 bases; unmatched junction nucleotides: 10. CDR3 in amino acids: CASSPKRGLAGYEQYF. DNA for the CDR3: TGTGCCAGCAGCCCTAAACGGGGACTAGCCGGCTACGAGCAGTACTTC.

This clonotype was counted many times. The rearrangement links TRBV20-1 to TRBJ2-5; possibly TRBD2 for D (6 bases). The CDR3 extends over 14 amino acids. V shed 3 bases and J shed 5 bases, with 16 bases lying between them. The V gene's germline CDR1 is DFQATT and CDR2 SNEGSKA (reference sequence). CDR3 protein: CSARPTNLAETQYF. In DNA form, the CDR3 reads TGCAGTGCTAGGCCTACCAATCTAGCGGAGACCCAGTACTTC.

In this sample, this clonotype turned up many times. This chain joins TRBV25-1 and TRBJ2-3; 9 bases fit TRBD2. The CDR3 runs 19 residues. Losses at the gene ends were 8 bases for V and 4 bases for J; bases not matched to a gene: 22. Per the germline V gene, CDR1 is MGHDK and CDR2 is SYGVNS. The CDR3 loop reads CASVGTSSGKSGLADTQYF. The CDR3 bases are TGTGCCAGCGTAGGGACTAGCTCAGGGAAGAGTGGGCTCGCAGATACGCAGTATTTT.

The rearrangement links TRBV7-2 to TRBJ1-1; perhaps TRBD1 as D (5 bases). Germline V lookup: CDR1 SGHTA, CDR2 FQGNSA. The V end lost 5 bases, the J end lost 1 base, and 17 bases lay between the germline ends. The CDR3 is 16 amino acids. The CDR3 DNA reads TGTGCCAGCAGCCCTCCGGGGGGGTTGGAGAACACTGAAGCTTTCTTT. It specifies CASSPPGGLENTEAFF.

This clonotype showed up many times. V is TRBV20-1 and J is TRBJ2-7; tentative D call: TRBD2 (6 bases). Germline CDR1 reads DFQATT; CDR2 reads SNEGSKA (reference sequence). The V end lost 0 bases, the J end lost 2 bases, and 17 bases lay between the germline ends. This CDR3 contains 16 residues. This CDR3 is CSARDGGRLTTYEQYF. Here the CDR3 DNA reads TGCAGTGCTAGAGACGGGGGACGTTTGACAACCTACGAGCAGTACTTC.

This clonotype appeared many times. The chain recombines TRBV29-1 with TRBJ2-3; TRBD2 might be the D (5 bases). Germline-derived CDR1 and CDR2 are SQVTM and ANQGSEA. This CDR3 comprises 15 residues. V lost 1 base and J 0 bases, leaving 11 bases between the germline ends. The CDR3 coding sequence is TGCAGCGTTGAAGGTAGAGGGTCTAGCACAGATACGCAGTATTTT. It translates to CSVEGRGSSTDTQYF.

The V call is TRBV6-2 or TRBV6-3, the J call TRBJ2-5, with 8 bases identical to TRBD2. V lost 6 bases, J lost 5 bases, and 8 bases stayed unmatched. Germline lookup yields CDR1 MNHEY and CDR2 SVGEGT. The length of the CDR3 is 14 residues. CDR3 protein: CASRPGGAYETQYF. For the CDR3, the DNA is TGTGCCAGCAGACCCGGGGGGGCCTACGAGACCCAGTACTTC.

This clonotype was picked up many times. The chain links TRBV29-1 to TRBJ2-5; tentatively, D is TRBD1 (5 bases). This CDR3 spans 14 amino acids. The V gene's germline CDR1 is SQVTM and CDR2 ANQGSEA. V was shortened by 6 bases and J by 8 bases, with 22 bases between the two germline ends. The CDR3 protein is CSVNPDTGQRTQYF. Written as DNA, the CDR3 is TGCAGCGTGAACCCGGACACCGGTCAAAGAACCCAGTACTTC.

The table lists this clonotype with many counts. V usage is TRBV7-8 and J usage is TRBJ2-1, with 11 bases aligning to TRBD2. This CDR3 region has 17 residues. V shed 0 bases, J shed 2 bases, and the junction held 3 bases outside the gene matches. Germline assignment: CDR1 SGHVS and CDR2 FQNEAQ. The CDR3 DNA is TGTGCCAGCAGCTTAGCCGGGACTAGCGGCCCCTACAATGAGCAGTTCTTC. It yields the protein CASSLAGTSGPYNEQFF.

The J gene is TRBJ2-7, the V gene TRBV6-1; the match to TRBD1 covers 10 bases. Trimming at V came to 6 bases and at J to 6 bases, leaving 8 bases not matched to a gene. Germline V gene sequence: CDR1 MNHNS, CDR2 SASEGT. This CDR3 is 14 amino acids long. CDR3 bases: TGTGCCAGCAGCCCCTCCGGGACAGGGGCCGAGCAGTACTTC. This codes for CASSPSGTGAEQYF.

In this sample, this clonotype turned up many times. CDR3 DNA sequence: TGTGCCAGCTCACCCCTTTTAAGGGGGAACACCGGGGAGCTGTTTTTT. Its protein is CASSPLLRGNTGELFF. The chain is built from TRBV18 and TRBJ2-2; D might be TRBD1 (5 bases). V lost 3 bases and J 1 base, leaving 12 bases between the germline ends. There are 16 residues in the CDR3. Looked up from germline, CDR1 is KGHSH and CDR2 is LQKENI.

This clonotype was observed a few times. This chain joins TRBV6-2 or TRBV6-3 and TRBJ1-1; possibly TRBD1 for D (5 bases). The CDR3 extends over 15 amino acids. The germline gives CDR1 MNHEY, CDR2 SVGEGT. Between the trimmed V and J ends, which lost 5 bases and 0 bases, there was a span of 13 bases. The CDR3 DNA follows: TGTGCCAGCAGTAAACCGGGACGGTTGAACACTGAAGCTTTCTTT. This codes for CASSKPGRLNTEAFF.

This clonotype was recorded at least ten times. CDR3 protein: CASSQTGTGNYGYTF. CDR3 in DNA: TGCGCCAGCAGCCAGACCGGGACAGGTAACTATGGCTACACCTTC. This chain uses TRBV4-1 with TRBJ1-2; TRBD1 matches 8 bases. Germline CDR1 MGHRA, CDR2 YSYEKL. V gave up 3 bases and J gave up 1 base; unmatched junction bases: 4. There are 15 residues in the CDR3.

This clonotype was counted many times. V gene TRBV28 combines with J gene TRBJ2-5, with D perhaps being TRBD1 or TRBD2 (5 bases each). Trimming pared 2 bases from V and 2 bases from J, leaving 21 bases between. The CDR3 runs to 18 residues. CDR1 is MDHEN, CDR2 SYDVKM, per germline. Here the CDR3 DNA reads TGTGCCAGCAGTTTAACCCGCGGGCCAGGGATAGGGCAAGAGACCCAGTACTTC. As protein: CASSLTRGPGIGQETQYF.

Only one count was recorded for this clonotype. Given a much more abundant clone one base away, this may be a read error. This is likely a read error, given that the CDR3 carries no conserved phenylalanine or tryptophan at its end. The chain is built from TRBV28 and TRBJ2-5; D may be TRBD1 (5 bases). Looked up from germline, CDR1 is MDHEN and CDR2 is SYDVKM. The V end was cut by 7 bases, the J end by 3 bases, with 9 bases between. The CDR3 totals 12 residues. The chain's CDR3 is CASMQGEETQYI. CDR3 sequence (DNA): TGTGCCAGCATGCAGGGTGAAGAGACCCAGTACATC.

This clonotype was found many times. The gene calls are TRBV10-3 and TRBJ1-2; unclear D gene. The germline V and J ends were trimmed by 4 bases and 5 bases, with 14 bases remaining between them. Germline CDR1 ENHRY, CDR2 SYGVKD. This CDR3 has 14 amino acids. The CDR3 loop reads CAISATPFNYGYTF. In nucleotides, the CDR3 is TGTGCCATCAGTGCGACTCCTTTCAATTATGGCTACACCTTC.

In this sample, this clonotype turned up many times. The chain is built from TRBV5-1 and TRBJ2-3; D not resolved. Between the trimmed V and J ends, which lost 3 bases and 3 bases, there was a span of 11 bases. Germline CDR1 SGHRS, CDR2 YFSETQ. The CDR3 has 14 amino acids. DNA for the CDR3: TGCGCCAGCAGCTACCTCGAGAAGACAGATACGCAGTATTTT. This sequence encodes CASSYLEKTDTQYF.

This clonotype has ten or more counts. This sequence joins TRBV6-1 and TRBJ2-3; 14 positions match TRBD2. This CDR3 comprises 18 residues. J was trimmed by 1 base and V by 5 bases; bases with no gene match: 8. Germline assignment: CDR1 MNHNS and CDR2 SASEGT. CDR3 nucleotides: TGTGCCAGCAGTCGAGGGACTAGCGGGGGATACGGCACAGATACGCAGTATTTT. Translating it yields CASSRGTSGGYGTDTQYF.

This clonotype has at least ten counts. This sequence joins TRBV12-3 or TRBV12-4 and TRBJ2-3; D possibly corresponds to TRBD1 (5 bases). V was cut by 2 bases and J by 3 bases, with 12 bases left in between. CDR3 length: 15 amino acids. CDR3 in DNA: TGTGCCAGCAGTTTAACAGGAATGGGAACAGATACGCAGTATTTT. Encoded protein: CASSLTGMGTDTQYF.

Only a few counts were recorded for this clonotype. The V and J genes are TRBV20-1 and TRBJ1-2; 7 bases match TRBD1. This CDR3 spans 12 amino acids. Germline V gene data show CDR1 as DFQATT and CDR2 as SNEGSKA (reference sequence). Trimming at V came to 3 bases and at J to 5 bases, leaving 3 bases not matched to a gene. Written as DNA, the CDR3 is TGCAGTGCTAGCGGACAGGAATATGGCTACACCTTC. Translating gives CSASGQEYGYTF.

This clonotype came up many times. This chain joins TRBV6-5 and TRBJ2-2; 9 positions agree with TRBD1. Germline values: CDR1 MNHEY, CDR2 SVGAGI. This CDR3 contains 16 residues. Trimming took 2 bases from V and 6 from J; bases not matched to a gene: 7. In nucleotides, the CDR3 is TGTGCCAGCAGTTACATAAGGACAGGGGAGGCCGGGGAGCTGTTTTTT. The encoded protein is CASSYIRTGEAGELFF.

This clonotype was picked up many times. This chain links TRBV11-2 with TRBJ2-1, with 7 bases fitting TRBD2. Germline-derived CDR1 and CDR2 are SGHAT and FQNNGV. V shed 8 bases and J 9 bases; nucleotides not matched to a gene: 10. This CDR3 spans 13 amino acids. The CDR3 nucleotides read TGTGCCAGCGCTTCAAGCGGGGCAGCTGAGCAGTTCTTC. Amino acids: CASASSGAAEQFF.

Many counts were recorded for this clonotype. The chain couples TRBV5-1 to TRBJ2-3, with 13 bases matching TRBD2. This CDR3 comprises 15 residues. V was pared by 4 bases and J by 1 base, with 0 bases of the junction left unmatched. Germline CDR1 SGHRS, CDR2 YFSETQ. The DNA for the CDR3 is TGCGCCAGCAGCGGACTAGCGGGGGGCACAGATACGCAGTATTTT. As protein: CASSGLAGGTDTQYF.

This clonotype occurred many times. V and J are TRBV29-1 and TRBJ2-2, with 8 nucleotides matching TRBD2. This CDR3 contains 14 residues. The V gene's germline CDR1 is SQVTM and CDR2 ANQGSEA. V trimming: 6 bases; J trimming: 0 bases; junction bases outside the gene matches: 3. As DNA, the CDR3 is TGCAGCGTCGACGGGGGGGCGAACACCGGGGAGCTGTTTTTT. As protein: CSVDGGANTGELFF.

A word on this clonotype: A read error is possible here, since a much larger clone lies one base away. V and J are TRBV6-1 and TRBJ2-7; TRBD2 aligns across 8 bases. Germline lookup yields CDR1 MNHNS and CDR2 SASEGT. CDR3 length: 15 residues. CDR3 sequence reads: CASSGTSGLSYEKYF. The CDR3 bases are TGTGCCAGCAGTGGCACTAGCGGACTTTCCTACGAGAAGTACTTC.

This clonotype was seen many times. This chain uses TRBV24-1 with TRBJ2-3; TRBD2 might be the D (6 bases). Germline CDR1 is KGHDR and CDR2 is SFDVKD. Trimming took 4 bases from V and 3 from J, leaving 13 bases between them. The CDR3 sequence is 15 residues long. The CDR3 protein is CATSDPGADTDTQYF. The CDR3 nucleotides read TGTGCCACCAGTGACCCGGGAGCGGATACAGATACGCAGTATTTT.